Listed below are T cell receptor beta chains from one sample, sequenced in a study of blood T cell repertoires in COVID-19. Clones were read by immunoSEQ multiplex PCR, and TCRdb kept only the in-frame ones, dropping some. This sample has 300,000 to 450,000 clones, with 80% to 90% found just once. Sample: PBMCs or T cells enriched from blood (not recorded which). The origin of the receptors is a man in his late teens or twenties who had recovered from COVID-19. CDR3s include the opening cysteine and the closing phenylalanine or tryptophan. A D gene is named only where the DNA matches it firmly. Only some rows state a clone size, as once, few, many or a class for expanded clones.

v_call	cdr3_length	j_call	d_call	clone_size	cdr3_nt	cdr3_aa
TRBV7-9	14	TRBJ2-7	TRBD1	NA	TGTGCCAGCAGCTTTGCAGGGGGTTTCGACGAGCAGTACTTC	CASSFAGGFDEQYF
TRBV7-3	14	TRBJ2-7	NA	NA	TGTGCCAGCAGCCCCAGCGGGACAAACTACGAGCAGTACTTC	CASSPSGTNYEQYF
TRBV27	14	TRBJ1-1	NA	NA	TGTGCCAGCAGTTTGGGCGCAACCAACACTGAAGCTTTCTTT	CASSLGATNTEAFF
TRBV9	15	TRBJ2-1	TRBD2	NA	TGTGCCAGCACCATAGGTAGCGGGGGGTACAATGAGCAGTTCTTC	CASTIGSGGYNEQFF
TRBV9	13	TRBJ2-7	TRBD1	once	TGTGCCAGCAGCTCCGGGACAGATTACGAGCAGTACTTC	CASSSGTDYEQYF
TRBV19	15	TRBJ1-1	NA	NA	TGTGCCAGTAGTCTAGTACCTCGCGGGGGTCCTGAAGCTTTCTTT	CASSLVPRGGPEAFF
TRBV3-1/TRBV3-2	16	TRBJ2-5	NA	NA	TGTGCCAGCAGCCAAGTTGGGGGCCTGTACCAAGAGACCCAGTACTTC	CASSQVGGLYQETQYF
TRBV5-1	15	TRBJ1-5	TRBD1	NA	TGCGCCAGCAGCTTGTCGGGACAGGGGGGCCAGCCCCAGCATTTT	CASSLSGQGGQPQHF
TRBV29-1	18	TRBJ1-3	TRBD1	NA	TGCAGCGTTGGGGATGAAGGACAGGGCCCCGACTTTGGAAACACCATATATTTT	CSVGDEGQGPDFGNTIYF
TRBV7-6	15	TRBJ2-2	NA	NA	TGTGCCAGCAGCCCGCTCGCGGGTTACACCGGGGAGCTGTTTTTT	CASSPLAGYTGELFF
TRBV5-1	15	TRBJ2-7	TRBD2	NA	TGCGCCAGCAGCGTGACTAGCGGGGGTACCTACGAGCAGTACTTC	CASSVTSGGTYEQYF
TRBV19	13	TRBJ2-1	NA	NA	TGTGCCAGTAGGGGGGACAAGTACAATGAGCAGTTCTTC	CASRGDKYNEQFF
TRBV27	14	TRBJ1-2	NA	NA	TGTGCCAGCAGTCTACAGGCAGCTAACTATGGCTACACCTTC	CASSLQAANYGYTF
TRBV28	13	TRBJ2-1	NA	NA	TGTGCCACCCGCTCGGTGAGATACAATGAGCAGTTCTTC	CATRSVRYNEQFF
TRBV25-1	14	TRBJ2-3	NA	NA	TGTGCCAGCAGTGATGGGGGCGGCGCAGATACGCAGTATTTT	CASSDGGGADTQYF
TRBV10-3	18	TRBJ2-2	TRBD2	few	TGTGCCACCCAAGGGACTAGCGGGAGCGGCGTGAGGGGCGGGGAGCTGTTTTTT	CATQGTSGSGVRGGELFF
TRBV27	16	TRBJ1-6	NA	NA	TGTGCCAGCAGTTTATACCGGGACACCGATAATTCACCCCTCCACTTT	CASSLYRDTDNSPLHF
TRBV3-1/TRBV3-2	17	TRBJ1-2	TRBD1	NA	TGTGCCAGCAGCCACTTGCCTCGGGACAGCGATAACTATGGCTACACCTTC	CASSHLPRDSDNYGYTF
TRBV6-5	11	TRBJ2-7	NA	NA	TGTGCCAGCAGTTCTCGGAGCGAGCAGTACTTC	CASSSRSEQYF
TRBV28	13	TRBJ1-2	NA	NA	TGTGCCAGCAGCTCGGGGACTCAATATGGCTACACCTTC	CASSSGTQYGYTF
TRBV3-1/TRBV3-2	17	TRBJ2-1	TRBD2	once	TGTGCCAGCAGCCAAAGACCCCCGGGACTAGCTTCAGATGAGCAGTTCTTC	CASSQRPPGLASDEQFF
TRBV19	16	TRBJ1-5	NA	NA	TGTGCCAGTAGTATACAGGCGGGGGAGGCAAATCAGCCCCAGCATTTT	CASSIQAGEANQPQHF
TRBV5-8	15	TRBJ1-4	NA	NA	TGTGCCAGCAGCTCCACCGGGACAATGAATGAAAAACTGTTTTTT	CASSSTGTMNEKLFF
TRBV28	15	TRBJ2-7	TRBD1	NA	TGTGCCAGCAGTACACCCGGACAGGGGTTATACGAGCAGTACTTC	CASSTPGQGLYEQYF
TRBV6-2/TRBV6-3	11	TRBJ1-2	NA	NA	TGTGCCAGCAGCCCACCCGGTGGCTACACCTTC	CASSPPGGYTF
TRBV15	15	TRBJ2-1	NA	NA	TGTGCCACCAGCAGAGTTCCCGCGGTTCGGAATGAGCAGTTCTTC	CATSRVPAVRNEQFF
TRBV9	14	TRBJ2-1	TRBD1	NA	TGTGCCAGCAGCGTAGGACAGGGGGCGGGAGAGCAGTTCTTC	CASSVGQGAGEQFF
TRBV16	14	TRBJ2-5	NA	NA	TGTGCCAGCCAGAGAGGGTCCTTGGAAGAGACCCAGTACTTC	CASQRGSLEETQYF
TRBV28	13	TRBJ1-1	TRBD1	NA	TGTGCCAGCAGTGTCGACAGGGCGACTGAAGCTTTCTTT	CASSVDRATEAFF
TRBV6-5	14	TRBJ1-1	NA	NA	TGTGCCAGCAGTTACAGCGGTATGAACACTGAAGCTTTCTTT	CASSYSGMNTEAFF
TRBV4-2	16	TRBJ1-2	TRBD1	once	TGTGCCAGCAGCCATACGACAGGGCAGGGGCTCCATGGCTACACCTTC	CASSHTTGQGLHGYTF
TRBV5-1	13	TRBJ2-5	NA	NA	TGCGCCAGCAGCTTGGGCCAGGGTGAGACCCAGTACTTC	CASSLGQGETQYF
TRBV10-3	14	TRBJ2-5	NA	NA	TGTGCCATCAGTGGGACAGGGAGGGGCGAGACCCAGTACTTC	CAISGTGRGETQYF
TRBV19	11	TRBJ1-2	NA	NA	TGTGCCAGTAAGGGTCGGGGTGAGCCCACCTTC	CASKGRGEPTF
TRBV7-9	17	TRBJ2-3	TRBD2	NA	TGTGCCAGCAGCCTCGCCTGGAGGGAGGGTAGGACAGATACGCAGTATTTT	CASSLAWREGRTDTQYF
TRBV2	15	TRBJ2-1	NA	NA	TGTGCCAGCAGAGGGGACTTGGGGCCCTACAATGAGCAGTTCTTC	CASRGDLGPYNEQFF
TRBV25-1	11	TRBJ2-1	NA	NA	TGTGCCAGCAGTGGAGTCAATGAGCAGTTCTTC	CASSGVNEQFF
TRBV7-2	13	TRBJ2-5	NA	NA	TGTGCCAGCAGCTCCACGGTTCGCGAGACCCAGTACTTC	CASSSTVRETQYF
TRBV6-1	19	TRBJ1-1	NA	NA	TGTGCCAGCAGTGCTCACCGCACCCCAACAGAAACCATGAACACTGAAGCTTTCTTT	CASSAHRTPTETMNTEAFF
TRBV6-5	15	TRBJ1-2	NA	NA	TGTGCCAGCAGTTACTCCGGGGGAGGGATGAGCGGCTACACCTTC	CASSYSGGGMSGYTF
TRBV28	17	TRBJ1-1	TRBD1	NA	TGTGCCAGCAGTTCCCACCGGGACAGTTTCATGAACACTGAAGCTTTCTTT	CASSSHRDSFMNTEAFF
TRBV6-2/TRBV6-3	15	TRBJ2-2	NA	NA	TGTGCCAGCAGTGACGCAGGGGAAGGCACCGGGGAGCTGTTTTTT	CASSDAGEGTGELFF
TRBV7-6	15	TRBJ2-7	TRBD1	NA	TGTGCCAGCAGCCCCACAGGGGGGTATTCCTACGAGCAGTACTTC	CASSPTGGYSYEQYF
TRBV7-2	15	TRBJ2-2	NA	NA	TGTGCCAGCAGCACCCCTTGGGGGCAGGACGGGGAGCTGTTTTTT	CASSTPWGQDGELFF
TRBV5-4	15	TRBJ1-2	NA	NA	TGTGCCAGCAGCTTGGCCTGGGAGGGCCCCTGTGGCTACACCTTC	CASSLAWEGPCGYTF